The source of this T cell receptor beta chain is a study of T cell responses to AZD1222 COVID-19 vaccine. Overall study results and limits: Spike was spanned by vaccine-associated CD4 TCRs, which were dominant at 160-218 and 743-854. Among the donors, most were white British and more were female, and clonal diversity was possibly underestimated.

Using immunoSEQ multiplex PCR, the repertoire was profiled, and TCRdb retains in-frame clones only, with some absent. The sample lists tens of thousands of clones; about 70% were seen once. Comments on this clone: Antigen specificity is unknown.

There are 14 residues in the CDR3. Deletions cut 5 bases from V and 2 bases from J, with 13 bases between. Germline assignment: CDR1 SQVTM and CDR2 ANQGSEA. This specimen was peripheral blood, taken on day 0 of AZD1222 vaccination. The sequence was collected from an adult in good health. The gene calls are TRBV29-1 and TRBJ1-3; D may be TRBD1 (5 bases). CDR3 sequence reads: CSVNPVGAGNTIYF. CDR3 DNA: TGCAGCGTTAACCCCGTGGGGGCTGGAAACACCATATATTTT.